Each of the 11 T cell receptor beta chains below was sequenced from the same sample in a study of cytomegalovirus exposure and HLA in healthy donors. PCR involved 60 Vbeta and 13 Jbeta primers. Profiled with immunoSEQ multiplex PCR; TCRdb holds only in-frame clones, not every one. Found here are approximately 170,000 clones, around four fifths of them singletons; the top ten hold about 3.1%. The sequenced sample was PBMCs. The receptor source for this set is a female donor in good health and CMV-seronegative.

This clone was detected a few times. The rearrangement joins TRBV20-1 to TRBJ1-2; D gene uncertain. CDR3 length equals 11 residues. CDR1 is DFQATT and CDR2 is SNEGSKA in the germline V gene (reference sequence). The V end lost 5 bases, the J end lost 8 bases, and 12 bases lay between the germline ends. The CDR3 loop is CSAPGIRGYTF. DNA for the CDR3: TGCAGTGCTCCGGGGATTCGGGGCTACACCTTC.

The CDR3 nucleotides read TGTGCCAGCAGCCCCTCAGCGGGGATGGAGCAGTACTTC. Its translation: CASSPSAGMEQYF. The chain combines TRBV27 with TRBJ2-7, with 7 bases aligning to TRBD2. Germline CDR1 and CDR2: MNHEY and SMNVEV (reference sequence). This CDR3 is 13 amino acids long. The ends lost 6 bases at V and 7 bases at J; junction bases unmatched: 9.

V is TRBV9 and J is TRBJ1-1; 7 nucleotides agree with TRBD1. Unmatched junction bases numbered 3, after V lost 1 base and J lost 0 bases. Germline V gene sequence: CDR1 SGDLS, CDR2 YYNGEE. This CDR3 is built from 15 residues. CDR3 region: CASSVTGTVNTEAFF. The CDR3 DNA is TGTGCCAGCAGCGTAACCGGGACAGTGAACACTGAAGCTTTCTTT.

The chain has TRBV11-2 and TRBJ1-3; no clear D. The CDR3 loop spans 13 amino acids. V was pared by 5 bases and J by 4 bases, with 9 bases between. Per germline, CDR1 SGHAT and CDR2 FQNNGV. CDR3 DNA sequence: TGTGCCAGCAGCCTATTAGTCGGAAACACCATATATTTT. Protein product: CASSLLVGNTIYF.

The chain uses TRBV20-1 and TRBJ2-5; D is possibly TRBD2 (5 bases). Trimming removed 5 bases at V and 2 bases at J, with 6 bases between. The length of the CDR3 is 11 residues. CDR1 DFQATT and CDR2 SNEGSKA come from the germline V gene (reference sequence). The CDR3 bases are TGCAGTGCTGTAGCGCAAGAGACCCAGTACTTC. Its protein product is CSAVAQETQYF.

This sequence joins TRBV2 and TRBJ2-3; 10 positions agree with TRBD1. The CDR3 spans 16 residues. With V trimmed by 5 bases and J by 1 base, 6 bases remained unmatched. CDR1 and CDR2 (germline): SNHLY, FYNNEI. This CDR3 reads CASSQDRGQGTDTQYF. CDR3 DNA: TGTGCCAGCAGTCAAGACAGGGGGCAAGGCACAGATACGCAGTATTTT.

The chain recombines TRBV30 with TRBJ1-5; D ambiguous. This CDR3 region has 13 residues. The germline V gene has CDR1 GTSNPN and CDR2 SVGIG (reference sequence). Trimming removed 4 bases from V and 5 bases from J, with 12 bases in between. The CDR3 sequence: CAWNLQRDQPQHF. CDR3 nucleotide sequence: TGTGCCTGGAACCTACAGAGGGATCAGCCCCAGCATTTT.

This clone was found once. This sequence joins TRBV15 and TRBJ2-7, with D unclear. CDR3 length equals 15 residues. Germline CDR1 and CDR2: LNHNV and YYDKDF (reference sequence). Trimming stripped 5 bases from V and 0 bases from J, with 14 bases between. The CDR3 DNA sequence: TGTGCCACCAGCCCCCGACTGATAAGCTCCTACGAGCAGTACTTC. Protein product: CATSPRLISSYEQYF.

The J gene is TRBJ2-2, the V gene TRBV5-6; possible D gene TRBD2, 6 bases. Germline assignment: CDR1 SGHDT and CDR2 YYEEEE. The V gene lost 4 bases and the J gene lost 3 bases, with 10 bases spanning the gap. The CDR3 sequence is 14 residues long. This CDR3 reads CASSPRDYTGELFF. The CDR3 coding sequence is TGTGCCAGCAGCCCCAGGGACTACACCGGGGAGCTGTTTTTT.

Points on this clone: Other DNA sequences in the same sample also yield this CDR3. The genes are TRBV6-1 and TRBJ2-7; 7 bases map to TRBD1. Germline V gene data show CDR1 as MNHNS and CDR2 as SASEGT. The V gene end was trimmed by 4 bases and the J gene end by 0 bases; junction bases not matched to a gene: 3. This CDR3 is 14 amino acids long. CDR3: CASSGRGSSYEQYF. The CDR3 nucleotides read TGTGCCAGCAGTGGCAGGGGGTCCTCCTACGAGCAGTACTTC.

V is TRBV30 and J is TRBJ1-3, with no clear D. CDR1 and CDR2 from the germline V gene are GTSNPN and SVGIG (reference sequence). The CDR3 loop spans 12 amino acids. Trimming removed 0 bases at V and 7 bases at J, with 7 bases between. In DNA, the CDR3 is TGTGCCTGGAGTGTTGGAGGGAACACCATATATTTT. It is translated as CAWSVGGNTIYF.